This entry concerns a single T cell receptor beta chain. These data belong to a study of T cell changes during pregnancy in multiple sclerosis. TCRdb's copy holds only in-frame clones and misses some; the assay was immunoSEQ multiplex PCR. Altogether approximately 45,000 clones are present, about nine tenths being singletons, with the ten largest covering approximately 0.73%. The CDR3 extends over 15 amino acids. Germline V CDR1 and CDR2: SNHLY, FYNNEI. Trimming shortened V by 3 bases and J by 4 bases, and 15 bases separated the two germline ends. Here the sequenced sample was CD4+ T cells from peripheral blood mononuclear cells, taken in the first trimester of pregnancy. This chain uses TRBV2 with TRBJ1-2; D unresolved. The clonotype originates from a female donor with multiple sclerosis, enrolled in a pregnancy study. In DNA, the CDR3 is TGTGCCAGCAGTGAGGCGGGGAGGTCCTTCTATGGCTACACCTTC. The encoded protein is CASSEAGRSFYGYTF.